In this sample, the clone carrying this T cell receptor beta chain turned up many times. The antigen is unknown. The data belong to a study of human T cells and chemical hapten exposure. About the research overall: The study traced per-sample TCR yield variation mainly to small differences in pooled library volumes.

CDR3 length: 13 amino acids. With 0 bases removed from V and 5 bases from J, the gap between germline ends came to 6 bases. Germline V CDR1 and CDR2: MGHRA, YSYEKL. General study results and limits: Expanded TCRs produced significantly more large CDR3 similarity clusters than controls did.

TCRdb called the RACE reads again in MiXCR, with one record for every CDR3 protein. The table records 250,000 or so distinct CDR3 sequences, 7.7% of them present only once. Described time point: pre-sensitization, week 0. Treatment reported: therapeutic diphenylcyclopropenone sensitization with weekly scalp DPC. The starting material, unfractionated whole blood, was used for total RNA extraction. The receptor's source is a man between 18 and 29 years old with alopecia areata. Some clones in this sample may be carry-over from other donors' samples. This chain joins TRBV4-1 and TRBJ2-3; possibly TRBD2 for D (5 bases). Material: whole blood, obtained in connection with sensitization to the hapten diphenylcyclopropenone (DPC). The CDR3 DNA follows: TGCGCCAGCAGCCAAGATCGGGGAGATACGCAGTATTTT. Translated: CASSQDRGDTQYF.